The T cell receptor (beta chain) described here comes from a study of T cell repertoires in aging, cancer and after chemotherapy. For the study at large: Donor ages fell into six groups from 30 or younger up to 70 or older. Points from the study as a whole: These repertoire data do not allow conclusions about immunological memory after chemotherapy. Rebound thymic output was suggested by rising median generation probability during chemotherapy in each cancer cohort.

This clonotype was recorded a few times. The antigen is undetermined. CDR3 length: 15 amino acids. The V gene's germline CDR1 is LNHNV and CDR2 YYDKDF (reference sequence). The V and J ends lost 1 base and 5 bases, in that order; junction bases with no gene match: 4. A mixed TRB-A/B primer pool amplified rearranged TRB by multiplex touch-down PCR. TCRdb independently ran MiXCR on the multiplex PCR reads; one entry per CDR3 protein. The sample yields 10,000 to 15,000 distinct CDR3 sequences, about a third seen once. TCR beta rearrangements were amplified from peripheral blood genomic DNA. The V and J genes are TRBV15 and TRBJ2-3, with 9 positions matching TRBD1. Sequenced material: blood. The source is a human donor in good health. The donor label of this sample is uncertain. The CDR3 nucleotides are TGTGCCACCAGCAGAGGACAGGGGGAGGTAGATACGCAGTATTTT. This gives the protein CATSRGQGEVDTQYF. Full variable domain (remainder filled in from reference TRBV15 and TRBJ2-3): DAMVIQNPRYQVTQFGKPVTLSCSQTLNHNVMYWYQQKSSQAPKLLFHYYDKDFNNEADTPDNFQSRRPNTSFCFLDIRSPGLGDTAMYLCATSRGQGEVDTQYFGPGTRLTVL.